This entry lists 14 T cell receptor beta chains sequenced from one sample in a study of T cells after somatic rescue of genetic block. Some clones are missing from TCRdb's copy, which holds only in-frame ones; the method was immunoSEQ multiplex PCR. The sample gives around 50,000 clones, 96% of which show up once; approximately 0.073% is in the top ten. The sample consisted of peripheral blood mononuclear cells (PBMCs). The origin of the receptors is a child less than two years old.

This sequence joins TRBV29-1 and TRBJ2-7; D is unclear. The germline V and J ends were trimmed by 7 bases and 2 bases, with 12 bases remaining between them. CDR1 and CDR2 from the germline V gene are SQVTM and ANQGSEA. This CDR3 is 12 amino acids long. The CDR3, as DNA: TGCAGCGATCCCGGATATCCCTACGAGCAGTACTTC. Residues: CSDPGYPYEQYF.

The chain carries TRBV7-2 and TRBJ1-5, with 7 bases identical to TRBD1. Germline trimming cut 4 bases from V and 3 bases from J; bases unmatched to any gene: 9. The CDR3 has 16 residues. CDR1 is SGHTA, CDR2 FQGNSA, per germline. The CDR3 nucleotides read TGTGCCAGCAGCTCCTTGGGGACAGCGACCAATCAGCCCCAGCATTTT. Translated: CASSSLGTATNQPQHF.

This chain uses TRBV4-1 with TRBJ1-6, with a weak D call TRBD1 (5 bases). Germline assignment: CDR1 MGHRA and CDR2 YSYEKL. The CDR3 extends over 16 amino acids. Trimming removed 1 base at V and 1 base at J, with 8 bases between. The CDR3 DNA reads TGCGCCAGCAGCCAAGCCGGGGGATCCTATAATTCACCCCTCCACTTT. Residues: CASSQAGGSYNSPLHF.

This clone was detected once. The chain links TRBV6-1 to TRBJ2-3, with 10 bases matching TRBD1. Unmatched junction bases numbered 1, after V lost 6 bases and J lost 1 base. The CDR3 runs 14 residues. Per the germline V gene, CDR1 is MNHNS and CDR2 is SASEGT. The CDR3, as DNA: TGTGCCAGCAGGGGGACAGGGGGCACAGATACGCAGTATTTT. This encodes CASRGTGGTDTQYF.

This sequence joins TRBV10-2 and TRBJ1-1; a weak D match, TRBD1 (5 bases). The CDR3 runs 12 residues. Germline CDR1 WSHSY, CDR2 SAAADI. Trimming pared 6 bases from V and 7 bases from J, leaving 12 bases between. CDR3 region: CASRAGAVEAFF. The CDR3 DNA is TGCGCCAGCAGGGCCGGGGCCGTTGAAGCTTTCTTT.

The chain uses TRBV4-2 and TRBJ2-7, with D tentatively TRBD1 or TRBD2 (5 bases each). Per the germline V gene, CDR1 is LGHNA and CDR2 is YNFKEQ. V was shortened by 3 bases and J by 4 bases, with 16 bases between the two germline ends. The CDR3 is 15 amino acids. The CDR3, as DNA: TGTGCCAGCAGCCATCCGGGACCCGAGACGTACGAGCAGTACTTC. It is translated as CASSHPGPETYEQYF.

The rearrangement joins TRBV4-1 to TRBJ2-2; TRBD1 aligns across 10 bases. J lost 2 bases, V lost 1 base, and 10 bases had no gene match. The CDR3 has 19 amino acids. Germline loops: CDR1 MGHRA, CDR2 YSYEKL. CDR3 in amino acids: CASSQVGPGQGINTGELFF. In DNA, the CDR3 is TGCGCCAGCAGCCAAGTGGGACCGGGACAGGGGATTAACACCGGGGAGCTGTTTTTT.

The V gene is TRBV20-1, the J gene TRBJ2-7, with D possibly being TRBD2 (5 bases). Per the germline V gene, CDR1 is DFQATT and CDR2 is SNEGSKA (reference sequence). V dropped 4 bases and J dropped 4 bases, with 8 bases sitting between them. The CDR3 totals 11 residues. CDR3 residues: CSAKREYEQYF. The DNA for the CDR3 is TGCAGTGCTAAGAGGGAGTACGAGCAGTACTTC.

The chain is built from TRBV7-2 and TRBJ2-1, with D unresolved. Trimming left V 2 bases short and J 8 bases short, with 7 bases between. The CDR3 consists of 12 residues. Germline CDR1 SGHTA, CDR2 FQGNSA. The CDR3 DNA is TGTGCCAGCAGCTTATCGGTTTATGAGCAGTTCTTC. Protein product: CASSLSVYEQFF.

The CDR3 region has the DNA TGCGCCAGCAGTTTCAACCCCGACATGAACACTGAAGCTTTCTTT. Its protein is CASSFNPDMNTEAFF. The chain carries TRBV5-1 and TRBJ1-1, with D uncertain. This CDR3 is built from 15 residues. The germline V gene encodes CDR1 SGHRS and CDR2 YFSETQ. Trimming shortened V by 5 bases and J by 0 bases, and 14 bases separated the two germline ends. The whole variable domain, remainder taken from reference TRBV5-1 and TRBJ1-1, is KAGVTQTPRYLIKTRGQQVTLSCSPISGHRSVSWYQQTPGQGLQFLFEYFSETQRNKGNFPGRFSGRQFSNSRSEMNVSTLELGDSALYLCASSFNPDMNTEAFFGQGTRLTVV.

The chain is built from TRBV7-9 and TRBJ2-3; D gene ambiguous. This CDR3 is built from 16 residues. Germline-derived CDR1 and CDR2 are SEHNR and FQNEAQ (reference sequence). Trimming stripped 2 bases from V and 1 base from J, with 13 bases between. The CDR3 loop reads CASSLSAGRGTDTQYF. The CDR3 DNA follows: TGTGCCAGCAGCTTAAGCGCAGGAAGGGGCACAGATACGCAGTATTTT.

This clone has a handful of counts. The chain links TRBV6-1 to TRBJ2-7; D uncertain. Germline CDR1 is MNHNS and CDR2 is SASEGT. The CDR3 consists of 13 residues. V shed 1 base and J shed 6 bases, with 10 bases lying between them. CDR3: CASSEEGPTEQYF. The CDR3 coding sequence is TGTGCCAGCAGTGAAGAGGGTCCCACCGAGCAGTACTTC.

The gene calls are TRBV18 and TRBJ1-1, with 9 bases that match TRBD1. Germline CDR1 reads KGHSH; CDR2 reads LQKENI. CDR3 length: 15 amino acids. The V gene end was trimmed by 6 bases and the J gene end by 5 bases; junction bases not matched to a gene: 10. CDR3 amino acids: CASSLQGALRTEAFF. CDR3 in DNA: TGTGCCAGCTCTCTACAGGGGGCGCTTAGGACTGAAGCTTTCTTT.

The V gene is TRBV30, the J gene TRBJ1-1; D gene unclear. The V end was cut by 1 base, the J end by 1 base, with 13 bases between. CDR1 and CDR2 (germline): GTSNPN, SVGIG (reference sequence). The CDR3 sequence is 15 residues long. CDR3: CAWSDPGNPNTEAFF. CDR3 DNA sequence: TGTGCCTGGAGTGACCCGGGAAACCCGAACACTGAAGCTTTCTTT.